The present TCR beta chain was sequenced within a study of regulatory T cells in long-lasting Graves disease. CDR1 and CDR2 from the germline V gene are LNHDA and SQIVND (reference sequence). CDR3 size: 14 residues. V gave up 10 bases and J gave up 4 bases, with 16 bases separating them. Sample time point: persistent/refractory GD, antithyroid drugs over 5 years with positive TRAb. RNA isolated from PBMCs was used to make the TCR library. HTBI primers from iRepertoire and Arm-PCR of CDR3 regions yielded the TCR beta libraries. Original analysis: In the combined samples, under 80 TRBV and 11 to 15 TRBJ segments were identified. Using its own MiXCR run on the multiplex PCR reads, TCRdb lists one record per CDR3 protein. These V and J calls derive from TCRdb rather than the authors' analysis. In the table there are 300,000 to 500,000 distinct CDR3 sequences, less than 25% of which are singletons.

Material: peripheral blood mononuclear cells (PBMCs), obtained when the disease was refractory, from a patient treated with antithyroid drugs. This TCR came from a female donor with Graves disease. The rearrangement links TRBV19 to TRBJ2-2; D might be TRBD1 (5 bases). The chain's CDR3 is CAIQNLDSTGELFF. CDR3 nucleotide sequence: TGTGCCATCCAGAACCTAGACAGCACCGGGGAGCTGTTTTTT.